What follows is one T cell receptor beta chain and its context. This CDR3 is built from 12 residues. Trimming at V came to 7 bases and at J to 5 bases, leaving 5 bases not matched to a gene. Germline values: CDR1 SNHLY, CDR2 FYNNEI. The data derive from a study of blood T cell repertoires in COVID-19. Study background: Sources were T cells, B-cell-depleted T cells, or PBMCs; the material itself was cDNA or gDNA.

As handled by the study authors: Reference gene primer amplification in the assay estimated nucleated cell counts. TCRdb's table, derived via immunoSEQ multiplex PCR, lists solely in-frame clones and lacks some. V and J calls and clone size are copied from that table; D and trimming were computed from the DNA. The sample contains 120,000 to 150,000 clones, just under 90% of which appear only once. The sequence was collected from a woman at least 80 years old with acute or convalescent COVID-19. The sample comprised peripheral blood. J is TRBJ2-7 and V is TRBV2, with TRBD1 matching 7 bases. The CDR3 DNA reads as TGTGCCAGCATGACAGGGTTCGACGAGCAGTACTTC. This encodes CASMTGFDEQYF.